These T cell receptor beta chains were read from a single sample in a study of blood T cells in healthy people across ages. TCRdb itself ran the 5' RACE reads through MiXCR, one entry per CDR3 protein. The table shows around 650,000 distinct CDR3 sequences, with around two fifths occurring only once. The specimen was blood. These receptors all come from a man older than 75 in good health. CDR3s include the opening cysteine and the closing phenylalanine or tryptophan. Some rows mark clone size as missing; the rest say once, few, many or name a class of expanded clone.

v_gene	abundance	j_gene	CDR3aa
TRBV20-1	NA	TRBJ2-7	CSARDGAGAAYEQYF
TRBV7-8	few	TRBJ1-5	CASSTDRDSQPQHF
TRBV20-1	NA	TRBJ1-1	CSAPPGQGSDTEAFF
TRBV15	many	TRBJ2-5	CATSRSGIQETQYF
TRBV11-1	few	TRBJ1-1	CASRLEDRANTEAFF
TRBV20-1	NA	TRBJ1-5	CSAVRDYSNQPQHF
TRBV12-3/TRBV12-4	few	TRBJ2-7	CASRTGTGAYEQYF
TRBV20-1	NA	TRBJ2-1	CSASMTSGRSEQFF
TRBV5-4	few	TRBJ2-3	CASSQTNTDTQYF
TRBV27	NA	TRBJ2-7	CASSLGLSSGNLGYYEQYF
TRBV9	few	TRBJ1-1	CASSKTAQNTEAFF
TRBV20-1	NA	TRBJ1-3	CSATAGDGNTIYF
TRBV5-1	NA	TRBJ2-3	CASSSSTGPSTDTQYF
TRBV5-1	few	TRBJ2-4	CASSREVAGAKNIQYF
TRBV5-1	NA	TRBJ1-6	CASSNRLTYRDMNSPLHF
TRBV7-9	once	TRBJ2-3	CASSLKRGPSTDTQYF
TRBV5-1	few	TRBJ2-1	CASRLAGGHNEQFF
TRBV28	NA	TRBJ2-3	CASSSGGLAKYTQYF
TRBV7-2	NA	TRBJ2-4	CASSLDRGANIQYF
TRBV7-9	many	TRBJ1-6	CASSARQGGNSPLHF
TRBV29-1	NA	TRBJ2-3	CSVVVRADTQYF
TRBV7-2	few	TRBJ1-4	CASSPRGVTTNEKLFF
TRBV6-4	NA	TRBJ2-5	CASSDSGGRSYNEQYF
TRBV6-2/TRBV6-3	NA	TRBJ2-3	CASSNGPRTDTQYF
TRBV7-2	NA	TRBJ2-5	CASSLGRAPYNEQYF
TRBV6-2/TRBV6-3	NA	TRBJ1-5	CASSYSGGVSVNQPQHF
TRBV29-1	NA	TRBJ2-7	CSVGKTSGSYEQYF
TRBV20-1	NA	TRBJ2-7	CSARQIGGELYEQYF
TRBV20-1	NA	TRBJ1-2	CSATGTGFGYTF
TRBV7-2	few	TRBJ2-5	CASSPGGPREPQYF
TRBV6-2/TRBV6-3	NA	TRBJ2-3	CASSYRQAGSTDTQYF
TRBV7-9	few	TRBJ2-6	CASSLTGVPTGANVLTF
TRBV6-2/TRBV6-3	NA	TRBJ2-7	CASRVSGTGHYEQYF
TRBV7-3	NA	TRBJ2-1	CASSPRKLPGLEFGDEQFF
TRBV27	many	TRBJ2-1	CASSFVGLGAGNEQFF
TRBV7-2	NA	TRBJ2-2	CASSLEPTNTGELFF
TRBV12-3/TRBV12-4	few	TRBJ2-1	CASSLPPGLAGGPGDNEQFF
TRBV7-2	NA	TRBJ1-2	CASSRTGTYIGYTF
TRBV24-1	NA	TRBJ2-7	CATGSGGGYEQYF
TRBV28	many	TRBJ1-6	CASSPGDRGSSPLHF
TRBV27	once	TRBJ2-2	CASSLRRSWELFF
TRBV25-1	NA	TRBJ2-2	CASSELDREFGELFF
TRBV2	NA	NA	CASRSTGSQKTQYF
TRBV20-1	NA	TRBJ2-1	CSARSHISYNEQFF
TRBV11-2	many	TRBJ2-7	CASSYLQGSTYEQYF
TRBV30	NA	TRBJ2-3	CAWSSGGGEDTQYF
TRBV20-1	many	TRBJ2-5	CSARKDPQETQYF
TRBV30	few	TRBJ2-4	CAWSDSRLALAKNIQYF
TRBV10-3	NA	TRBJ1-2	CAISEDGNNYGYTF
TRBV6-5	NA	TRBJ2-3	CASSRGTKGPDTQYF
TRBV7-2	NA	TRBJ2-1	CASSSRTRLAGGGEFF
TRBV6-2/TRBV6-3	few	TRBJ2-5	CASHTGLETQYF
TRBV5-1	NA	TRBJ1-5	CASSEGQGANQPRHF